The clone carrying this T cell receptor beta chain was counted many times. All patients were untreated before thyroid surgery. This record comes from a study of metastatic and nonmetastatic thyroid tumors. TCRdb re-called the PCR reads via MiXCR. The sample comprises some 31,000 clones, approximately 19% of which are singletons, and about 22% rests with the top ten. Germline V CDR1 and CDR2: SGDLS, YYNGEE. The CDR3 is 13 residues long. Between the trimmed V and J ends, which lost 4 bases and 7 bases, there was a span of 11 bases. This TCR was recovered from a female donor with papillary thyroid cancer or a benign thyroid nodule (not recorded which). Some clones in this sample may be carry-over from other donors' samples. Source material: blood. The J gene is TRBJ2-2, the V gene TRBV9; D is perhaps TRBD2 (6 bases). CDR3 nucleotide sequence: TGTGCCAGCAGCCTCGGGGGTGGCGGGGAGCTGTTTTTT. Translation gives CASSLGGGGELFF.